This is a list of T cell receptor beta chains from one sample in a study of T cell repertoires in cytomegalovirus infection. MiXCR, run by TCRdb on the reads, gives a single entry per CDR3 protein. This sample has about 700,000 distinct CDR3 sequences, with about 33% found just once. No antigens are known for them. The sequenced sample was cultured PBMCs, obtained from culture after CMV antigen stimulation. Receptor source: a human donor in good health (CMV status not recorded). Some clones in this sample may be carry-over from other donors' samples. Both conserved end residues are part of each CDR3. A D gene is named only where the DNA matches it firmly. Clone size is given for some rows only: seen once, a few or many times, or a class if the clone is expanded.

abundance	v_gene	d_gene	j_gene	CDR3nt	CDR3aa
NA	TRBV10-2	NA	TRBJ1-6	TGCGCCAGCACCGAGAACGCGGACCTGGGGTCACCCCTCCACTTT	CASTENADLGSPLHF
NA	TRBV15	TRBD1	TRBJ1-2	TGTGCCACCAGCAGAGGGGATCGGGACAGCTCTCGTGGCTACACCTTC	CATSRGDRDSSRGYTF
NA	TRBV6-2/TRBV6-3	TRBD2	TRBJ2-7	TGTGCCAGCAGTTACGGGGGACTAGCGGGGGTCTACGAGCAGTACTTC	CASSYGGLAGVYEQYF
NA	TRBV15	TRBD1	TRBJ1-4	TGTGCCACCAGCAGAGATAACCTCGGTCGGGGACAGGGAATGGGAGCTAACGAAAAACTGTTTTTT	CATSRDNLGRGQGMGANEKLFF
NA	TRBV27	NA	TRBJ1-1	TGTGCCAGCAGCCTGCGGGGGGCCGGCACTGAAGCTTTCTTT	CASSLRGAGTEAFF
NA	TRBV27	NA	TRBJ1-5	TGTGCCAGTCAGGTGGATGGTCAGCCCCAGCATTTT	CASQVDGQPQHF
NA	TRBV10-3	NA	TRBJ1-6	TGTGCCATCAGTGAGTCGATTGGCGAAAGCTCCTATAATTCACCCCTCCACTTT	CAISESIGESSYNSPLHF
few	TRBV6-5	TRBD2	TRBJ2-5	TGTGCCAGCAGTCCTGGACTAGCGATGCAGACCCAGTACTTC	CASSPGLAMQTQYF
NA	TRBV19	NA	TRBJ1-5	TGTGCCAGTAGTATAGTGGGCTGGAGGGAGACTATACATCAGCCCCAGCATTTT	CASSIVGWRETIHQPQHF
few	TRBV24-1	NA	TRBJ2-1	TGTGCCACCAAGGGAGATTACAATGAGCAGTTCTTC	CATKGDYNEQFF
NA	TRBV5-1	NA	TRBJ2-1	TGCGCCAGCAGCTTGGCCTTCGATGAGCAGTTCTTC	CASSLAFDEQFF
few	TRBV7-8	NA	TRBJ2-5	TGTGCCAGCTTCCCCCGGGGGTACCAAGAGACCCAGTACTTC	CASFPRGYQETQYF
few	TRBV20-1	NA	TRBJ2-2	TGCAGTGCTAAGCGCCCAGGGGCCGGGGAGCTGTTTTTT	CSAKRPGAGELFF
NA	TRBV15	NA	TRBJ1-6	TGTGCCACCAGCAGAGCTGGGGTTTCCGATTCACCCCTCCACTTT	CATSRAGVSDSPLHF
many	TRBV7-2	NA	TRBJ2-4	TGTGCCAGCAGCGTACGTTGGTTAGGCAAAAACATTCAGTACTTC	CASSVRWLGKNIQYF
few	TRBV7-8	NA	TRBJ2-7	TGTGCCAGCAGCTTAGGAGGGCGGGGCGGGTCTTTAAGGCAGTACTTC	CASSLGGRGGSLRQYF
NA	TRBV7-2	TRBD2	TRBJ2-5	TGTGCCAGCAGCTTTAGCGGGAGGGCCGGAGAGACCCAGTACTTC	CASSFSGRAGETQYF
few	TRBV7-2	TRBD2	TRBJ2-1	TGTGCCAGCAGCTTAGCCAGCGGGGGGGCCCTCAATGAGCAGTTCTTC	CASSLASGGALNEQFF
few	TRBV7-6	NA	TRBJ2-7	TGTGCCAGCAGCTTATCCCCGCCCGTGGGTACGAACTACGAGCAGTACTTC	CASSLSPPVGTNYEQYF
NA	TRBV24-1	TRBD1	TRBJ2-5	TGTGCCACCGAGGACAGGGAGAGAGAGACCCAGTACTTC	CATEDRERETQYF
few	TRBV19	TRBD2	TRBJ2-2	TGTGCCACCATTGGACTAGAAGCCGGGGAGCTGTTTTTT	CATIGLEAGELFF
many	TRBV7-2	TRBD2	TRBJ2-3	TGTGCCAGCAGCTTAGTCGGGGAGGGTACGCAGTATTTT	CASSLVGEGTQYF
many	TRBV7-2	NA	TRBJ2-3	TGTGCCAGCAGCCGGGCCGTCAGCACAGATACGCAGTATTTT	CASSRAVSTDTQYF
NA	TRBV4-1	NA	TRBJ1-2	TGCGCCAGCAGCCAAGATCCCCTCTATGGCTACACCTTC	CASSQDPLYGYTF
NA	TRBV7-9	NA	TRBJ1-1	TGTGCCAGCAGCCCACTCACAGGTGGTAGGTACACTGAAGCTTTCTTT	CASSPLTGGRYTEAFF
many	TRBV7-2	NA	TRBJ2-1	TGTGCCAGCAGCTTAGTCCCAGGAGGGAATGAGCAGTTCTTC	CASSLVPGGNEQFF
NA	TRBV11-3	TRBD2	TRBJ2-1	TGTGCCAGCAGCCCGAGACTAGCGGCTGAGCAGTTCTTC	CASSPRLAAEQFF
NA	TRBV20-1	NA	TRBJ1-2	TGCAGTGCTAGAGATCTCCGGCAGTCCCTCTATGGCTACACCTTC	CSARDLRQSLYGYTF
few	TRBV12-3/TRBV12-4	NA	TRBJ1-5	TGTGCCAGCAGTCTGGGCGCCTCACGGCCCCAGCATTTT	CASSLGASRPQHF
NA	TRBV7-9	TRBD1	TRBJ1-1	TGTGCCAGCAGCCCAACGACAGGGCCCTTGCGGAACACTGAAGCTTTCTTT	CASSPTTGPLRNTEAFF
few	TRBV12-3/TRBV12-4	NA	TRBJ1-1	TGTGCCAGCAGTAGACAATCCGGGAACACTGAAGCTTTCTTT	CASSRQSGNTEAFF
NA	TRBV5-6	TRBD2	TRBJ2-1	TGTGCCAGCAGCTGGCTCCGCGGGGGGGGAGGCGAGCAGTTCTTC	CASSWLRGGGGEQFF
many	TRBV7-2	NA	TRBJ1-2	TGTGCCAGCAGACCCGACCCCGACCGCCTCTATGGCTACACCTTC	CASRPDPDRLYGYTF
NA	TRBV4-3	NA	TRBJ2-5	TGCGCCAGCAGCCAATCTGGACATCGTGGGGAGACCCAGTACTTC	CASSQSGHRGETQYF
NA	TRBV6-2/TRBV6-3	TRBD2	TRBJ2-4	TGTGCCAGCAGTTACGTGGCGGGAGACACCTTAAACATTCAGTACTTC	CASSYVAGDTLNIQYF
few	TRBV7-2	NA	TRBJ2-7	TGTGCCAGCAGCTTTTGGGGTAACGAGCAGTACTTC	CASSFWGNEQYF
NA	TRBV2	NA	TRBJ1-5	TGTGCCAGCGGGGGTGAGGGACGGCAGCCCCAGCATTTT	CASGGEGRQPQHF
few	TRBV7-2	NA	TRBJ1-3	TGTGCCAGCAGCCAGGGACCTGGAAACACCATATATTTT	CASSQGPGNTIYF
NA	TRBV27	TRBD1	TRBJ1-4	TGTGCCAGCAGCGCCTGGGGACAGGAGACTGAAAAACTGTTTTTT	CASSAWGQETEKLFF
NA	TRBV29-1	TRBD2	TRBJ2-1	TGCAGCGTTACTACTAGCGGGGGGGGTACCTACAATGAGCAGTTCTTC	CSVTTSGGGTYNEQFF
NA	TRBV6-2/TRBV6-3	TRBD2	TRBJ2-2	TGTGCCAGCAGTTACTGGTCACTAGCGTCGGGGGAGCTGTTTTTT	CASSYWSLASGELFF
once	TRBV6-1	TRBD2	TRBJ2-7	TGTGCCAGCAGTGGGGGGGGACTACTAAGCTACGAGCAGTACTTC	CASSGGGLLSYEQYF
many	TRBV7-2	TRBD2	TRBJ2-3	TGTGCCAGCAGGGGTGGGGGAGGGTACACAGATACGCAGTATTTT	CASRGGGGYTDTQYF
few	TRBV4-1	TRBD1	TRBJ1-1	TGCGCCAGCAGCCGGGCTGGACAGGGGATTACTGAAGCTTTCTTT	CASSRAGQGITEAFF
few	TRBV7-6	TRBD2	TRBJ2-3	TGTGCCAGCAGCTTAGGAATAGCGGGAGGGCCGGGAGATACGCAGTATTTT	CASSLGIAGGPGDTQYF
NA	TRBV12-3/TRBV12-4	NA	TRBJ1-1	TGTGCCAGCGGTCCTCAGCCCCTCGGACAGCAGAACACTGAAGCTTTCTTT	CASGPQPLGQQNTEAFF
few	TRBV6-1	NA	TRBJ1-1	TGTGCCAAAAAAAAAACCTGGTTCCCGAACACTGAAGCTTTCTTT	CAKKKTWFPNTEAFF
many	TRBV7-2	NA	TRBJ2-5	TGTGCCAGCAGCTTAGCGGGGGGGGCGCAGGAGACCCAGTACTTC	CASSLAGGAQETQYF
once	TRBV11-2	TRBD1	TRBJ2-5	TGTGCCAGCAGCCGCGGACAGGGACCTTTAGAGACCCAGTACTTC	CASSRGQGPLETQYF
NA	TRBV20-1	NA	TRBJ2-5	TGCAGTGCCGCCTCGCGTTTTACAGAGACCCAGTACTTC	CSAASRFTETQYF
few	TRBV19	NA	TRBJ1-1	TGTGCCAGTAGGCCCGACCGGAGTCGCGGAGCTTTCTTT	CASRPDRSRGAFF
NA	TRBV19	TRBD1	TRBJ1-1	TGTGCCAGTAGACGACAGGGAACGAACACTGAAGCTTTCTTT	CASRRQGTNTEAFF